Sequencing of this T cell receptor (beta chain) was carried out in a study of shared clonotypes between healthy human individuals. Some clones are missing from TCRdb's copy, which holds only in-frame ones; the method was immunoSEQ multiplex PCR. Among some 1 million clones, about 75% were seen once, and the ten largest hold 1.4%. The sample taken for sequencing was memory CD4+ T cells sorted from blood. As for subset: CD45RA-negative fraction. This clonotype was sampled from a man younger than 35 in good health.

CDR3 residues: CASSLMRESGELFF. CDR3 DNA sequence: TGTGCCAGCAGTTTAATGCGGGAGAGCGGGGAGCTGTTTTTT. V is TRBV27 and J is TRBJ2-2, with 7 bases identical to TRBD2. CDR1 and CDR2 from the germline V gene are MNHEY and SMNVEV (reference sequence). The CDR3 contains 14 residues. With V trimmed by 2 bases and J by 7 bases, 4 bases remained unmatched.